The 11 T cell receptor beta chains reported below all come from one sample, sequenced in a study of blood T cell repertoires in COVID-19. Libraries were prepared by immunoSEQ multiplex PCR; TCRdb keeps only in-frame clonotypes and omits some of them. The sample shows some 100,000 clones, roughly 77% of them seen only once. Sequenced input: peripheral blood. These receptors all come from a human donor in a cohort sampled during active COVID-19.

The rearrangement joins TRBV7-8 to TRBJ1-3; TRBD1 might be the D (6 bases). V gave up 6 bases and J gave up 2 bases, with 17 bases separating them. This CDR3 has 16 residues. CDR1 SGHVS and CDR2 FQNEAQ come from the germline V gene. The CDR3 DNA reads TGTGCCAGCAGTTTACAGGGAGGAATGACTGGAAACACCATATATTTT. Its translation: CASSLQGGMTGNTIYF.

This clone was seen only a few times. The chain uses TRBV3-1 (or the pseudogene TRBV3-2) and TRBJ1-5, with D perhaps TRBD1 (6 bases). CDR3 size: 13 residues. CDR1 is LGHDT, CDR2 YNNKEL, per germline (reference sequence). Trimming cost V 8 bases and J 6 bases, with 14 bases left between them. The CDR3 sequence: CASVQGLRQPQHF. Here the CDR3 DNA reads TGTGCCAGCGTACAGGGCCTCCGTCAGCCCCAGCATTTT.

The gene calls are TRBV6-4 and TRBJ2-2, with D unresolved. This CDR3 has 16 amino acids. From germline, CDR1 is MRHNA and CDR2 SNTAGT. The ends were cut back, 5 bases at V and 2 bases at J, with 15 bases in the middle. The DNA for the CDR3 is TGTGCCAGCAGTTCCCAGAGTACTATAAACACCGGGGAGCTGTTTTTT. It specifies CASSSQSTINTGELFF.

The CDR3: CASTSWASYVEKTEAFF. CDR3 nucleotide sequence: TGCGCCAGCACCTCTTGGGCCTCCTACGTAGAGAAAACTGAAGCTTTCTTT. The chain recombines TRBV4-3 with TRBJ1-1; D ambiguous. The CDR3 contains 17 residues. Germline values: CDR1 LGHNA, CDR2 YSLEER. Trimming cost V 7 bases and J 5 bases, with 26 bases left between them.

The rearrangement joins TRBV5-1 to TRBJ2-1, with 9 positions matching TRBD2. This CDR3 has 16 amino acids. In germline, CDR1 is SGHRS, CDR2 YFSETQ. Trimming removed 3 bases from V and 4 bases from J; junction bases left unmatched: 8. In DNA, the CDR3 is TGCGCCAGCAGCTCGGGCTCTAGCGGGGTATACAATGAGCAGTTCTTC. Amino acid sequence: CASSSGSSGVYNEQFF.

The chain's CDR3 is CASSLRTGYYEQYF. The CDR3 DNA reads as TGTGCCAGCAGCTTACGGACAGGGTACTACGAGCAGTACTTC. The rearrangement uses TRBV7-2 and TRBJ2-7, with 8 bases lining up with TRBD1. The germline V gene encodes CDR1 SGHTA and CDR2 FQGNSA. After removal of 2 bases from V and 3 bases from J, the junction contained 3 bases not matched to a gene. CDR3 length equals 14 residues.

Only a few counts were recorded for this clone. The CDR3 sequence is CASSESGGQGAINSPLHF. As DNA, the CDR3 is TGTGCCAGCAGTGAATCTGGAGGACAGGGGGCGATTAATTCACCCCTCCACTTT. The V and J genes are TRBV2 and TRBJ1-6; TRBD1 aligns across 11 bases. Germline assignment: CDR1 SNHLY and CDR2 FYNNEI. The CDR3 is 18 amino acids. V lost 2 bases and J lost 6; bases outside the gene matches: 9.

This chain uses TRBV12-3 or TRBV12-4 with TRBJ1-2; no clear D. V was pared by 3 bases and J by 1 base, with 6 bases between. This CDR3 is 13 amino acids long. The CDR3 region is CASSFGVNYGYTF. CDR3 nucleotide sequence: TGTGCCAGCAGTTTCGGGGTTAACTATGGCTACACCTTC.

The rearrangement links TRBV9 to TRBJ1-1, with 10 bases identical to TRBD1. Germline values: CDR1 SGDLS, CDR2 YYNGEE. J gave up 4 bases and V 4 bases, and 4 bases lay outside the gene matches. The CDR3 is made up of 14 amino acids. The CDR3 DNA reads TGTGCCAGCAGCAGCGGACAGGGGGTCACTGAAGCTTTCTTT. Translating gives CASSSGQGVTEAFF.

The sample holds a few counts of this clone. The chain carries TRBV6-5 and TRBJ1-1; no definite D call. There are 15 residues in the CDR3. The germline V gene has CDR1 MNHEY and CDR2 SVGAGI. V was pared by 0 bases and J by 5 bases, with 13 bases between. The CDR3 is CASSYSPQAGTEAFF. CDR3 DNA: TGTGCCAGCAGTTACTCCCCGCAGGCGGGGACTGAAGCTTTCTTT.

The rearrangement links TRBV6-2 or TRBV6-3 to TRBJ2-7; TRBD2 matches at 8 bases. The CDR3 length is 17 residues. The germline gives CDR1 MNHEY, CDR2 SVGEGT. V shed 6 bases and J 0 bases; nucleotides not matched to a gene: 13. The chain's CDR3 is CASSRNPAGVSSYEQYF. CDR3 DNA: TGTGCCAGCAGCCGAAACCCAGCGGGGGTTAGCTCCTACGAGCAGTACTTC.